In this sample, the clone carrying this TCR beta chain turned up a few times. The target antigen is unknown. This specimen belongs to a study of CD8+ T cells in alopecia areata. Study-wide results and limits: Higher clonality and more expanded CD8+ clones appeared in lesional than normal scalp. Among the top 100, expanded CD8+ clones, as well as scalp clonality, were significantly decreased by tofacitinib. With one nonresponder, baseline CD8+ expansion's link to response remains uncertain.

From germline, CDR1 is MNHEY and CDR2 SVGAGI. This CDR3 spans 15 amino acids. V lost 2 bases, J lost 5 bases, and 15 bases lay in between. RNA extraction and reverse transcription yielded cDNA as sequencing template. The table came from immunoSEQ multiplex PCR; TCRdb's copy has only in-frame clones and leaves some out. The sample lists hundreds of thousands of clones, more than 30% occurring once. Regarding treatment: oral pan-JAK inhibitor, 5-10 mg twice daily. Researchers picked out CD4+ and CD8+ T cells from PBMCs by sorting. This sequence was found in a human donor with alopecia areata. The starting material was CD4+ T cells sorted from blood, obtained between weeks 30 and 35, from a patient treated with tofacitinib. V gene TRBV6-5 combines with J gene TRBJ2-5; D is perhaps TRBD2 (6 bases). As DNA, the CDR3 is TGTGCCAGCAGTTACGGCCCAGCAGGGAGGGAGACCCAGTACTTC. Protein: CASSYGPAGRETQYF.